This TCR beta chain is from a study of blood T cells in healthy people across ages. Study-wide results and caveats: The long-lived group displayed more naive CD4+ cells, plus higher diversity, than the aged donors did. Naive T cell percentage showed a strong correlation with the diversity of TCR beta.

With a J-beta primer mix and a sample-barcoded 5' primer, a second PCR ran about 6 to 11 cycles. With 12 random nucleotides, a template-switch adaptor tagged each individual cDNA molecule. One entry per CDR3 protein, called by TCRdb with MiXCR from the 5' RACE reads. The table has about 780,000 distinct CDR3 sequences, about 47% seen once. In germline, CDR1 is KGHDR, CDR2 SFDVKD. Trimming cost V 3 bases and J 5 bases; bases outside gene matches: 5. The CDR3 totals 14 residues. A minimum of 6.5 million PBMCs was isolated per sample. This clonotype was seen only a few times. Its antigen is as yet unknown.

The V gene is TRBV24-1, the J gene TRBJ2-7, with TRBD1 identical over 8 bases. The TCR comes from a man older than 75 in good health. The material sequenced was blood. The CDR3 protein is CATSDKDREDEQYF. The CDR3 DNA reads TGTGCCACCAGTGATAAGGACAGGGAGGACGAGCAGTACTTC.